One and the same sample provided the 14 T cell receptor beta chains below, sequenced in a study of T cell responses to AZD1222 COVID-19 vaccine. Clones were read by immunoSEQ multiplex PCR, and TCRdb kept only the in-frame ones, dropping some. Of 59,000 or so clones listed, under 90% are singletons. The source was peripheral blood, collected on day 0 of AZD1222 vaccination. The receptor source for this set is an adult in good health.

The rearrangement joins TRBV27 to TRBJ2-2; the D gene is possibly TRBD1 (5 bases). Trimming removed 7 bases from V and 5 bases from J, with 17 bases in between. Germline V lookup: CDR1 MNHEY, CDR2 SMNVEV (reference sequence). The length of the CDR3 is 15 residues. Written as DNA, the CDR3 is TGTGCCAGCAAAATACAACATTCAGGGACCGGGGAGCTGTTTTTT. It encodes CASKIQHSGTGELFF.

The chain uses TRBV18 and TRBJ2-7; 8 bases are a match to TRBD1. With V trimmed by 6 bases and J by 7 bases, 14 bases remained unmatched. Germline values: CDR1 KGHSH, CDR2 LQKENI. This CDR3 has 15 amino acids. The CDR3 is CASSLDDRGRDEQYF. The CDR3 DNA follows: TGTGCCAGCTCCCTGGACGACAGGGGAAGGGATGAGCAGTACTTC.

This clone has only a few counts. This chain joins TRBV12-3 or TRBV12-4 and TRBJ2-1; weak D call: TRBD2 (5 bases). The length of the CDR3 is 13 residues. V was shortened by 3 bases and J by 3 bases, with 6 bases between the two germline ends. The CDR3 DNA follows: TGTGCCAGCAGTTTCGGGAACTACAATGAGCAGTTCTTC. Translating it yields CASSFGNYNEQFF.

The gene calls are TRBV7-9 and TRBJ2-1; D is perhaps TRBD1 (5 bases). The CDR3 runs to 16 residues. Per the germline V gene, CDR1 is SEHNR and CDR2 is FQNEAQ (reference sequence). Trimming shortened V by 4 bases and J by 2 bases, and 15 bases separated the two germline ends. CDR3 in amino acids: CASSSLGVSPYNEQFF. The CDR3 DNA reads TGTGCCAGCAGCTCCCTAGGGGTAAGCCCCTACAATGAGCAGTTCTTC.

The CDR3 reads CASSFWNGNNEQFF. DNA of the CDR3: TGTGCCAGCAGCTTCTGGAACGGGAACAATGAGCAGTTCTTC. This chain connects TRBV7-2 to TRBJ2-1; perhaps TRBD2 as D (5 bases). Trimming left V 3 bases short and J 5 bases short, with 11 bases between. Looked up from germline, CDR1 is SGHTA and CDR2 is FQGNSA. The CDR3 consists of 14 residues.

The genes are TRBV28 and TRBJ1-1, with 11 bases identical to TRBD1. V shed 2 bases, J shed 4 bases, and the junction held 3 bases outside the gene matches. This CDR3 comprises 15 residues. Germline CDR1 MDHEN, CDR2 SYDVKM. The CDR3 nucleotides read TGTGCCAGCAGTTTAGGGGGGACAGGGGGCACTGAAGCTTTCTTT. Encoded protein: CASSLGGTGGTEAFF.

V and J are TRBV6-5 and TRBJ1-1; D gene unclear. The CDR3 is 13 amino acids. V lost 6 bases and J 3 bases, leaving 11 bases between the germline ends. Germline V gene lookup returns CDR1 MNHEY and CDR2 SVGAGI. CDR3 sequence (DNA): TGTGCCAGCAGCCGACCGGTGGACACTGAAGCTTTCTTT. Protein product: CASSRPVDTEAFF.

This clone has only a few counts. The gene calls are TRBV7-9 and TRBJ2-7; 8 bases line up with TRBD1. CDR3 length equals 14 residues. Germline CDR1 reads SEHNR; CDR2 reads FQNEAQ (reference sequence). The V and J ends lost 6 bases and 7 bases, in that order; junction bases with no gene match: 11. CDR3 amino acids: CASSTGTGWEEQYF. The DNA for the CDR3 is TGTGCCAGCAGTACCGGGACAGGTTGGGAGGAGCAGTACTTC.

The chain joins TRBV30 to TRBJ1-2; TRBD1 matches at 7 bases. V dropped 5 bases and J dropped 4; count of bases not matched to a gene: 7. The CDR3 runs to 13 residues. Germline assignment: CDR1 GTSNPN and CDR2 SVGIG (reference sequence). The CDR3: CAWGTGQSYGYTF. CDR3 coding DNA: TGTGCCTGGGGTACGGGACAGTCCTATGGCTACACCTTC.

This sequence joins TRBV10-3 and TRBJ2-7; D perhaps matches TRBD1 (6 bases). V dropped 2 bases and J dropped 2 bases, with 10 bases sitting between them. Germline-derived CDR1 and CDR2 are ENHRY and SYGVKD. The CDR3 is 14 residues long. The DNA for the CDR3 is TGTGCCATCAGTGAGGGCAGGGGACCCTACGAGCAGTACTTC. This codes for CAISEGRGPYEQYF.

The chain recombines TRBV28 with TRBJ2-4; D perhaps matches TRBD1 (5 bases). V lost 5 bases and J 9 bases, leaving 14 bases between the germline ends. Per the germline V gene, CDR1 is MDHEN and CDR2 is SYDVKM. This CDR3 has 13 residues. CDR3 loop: CASSPPEQVIQYF. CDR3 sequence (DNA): TGTGCCAGCAGTCCACCGGAACAGGTCATTCAGTACTTC. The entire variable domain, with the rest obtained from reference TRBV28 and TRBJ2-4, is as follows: DVKVTQSSRYLVKRTGEKVFLECVQDMDHENMFWYRQDPGLGLRLIYFSYDVKMKEKGDIPEGYSVSREKKERFSLILESASTNQTSMYLCASSPPEQVIQYFGAGTRLSVL.

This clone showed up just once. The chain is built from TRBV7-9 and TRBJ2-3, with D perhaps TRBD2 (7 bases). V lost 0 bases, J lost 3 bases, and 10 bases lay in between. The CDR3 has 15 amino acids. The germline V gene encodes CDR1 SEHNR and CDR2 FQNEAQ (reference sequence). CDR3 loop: CASSLAGGRTDTQYF. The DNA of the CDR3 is TGTGCCAGCAGCTTAGCGGGGGGGCGGACAGATACGCAGTATTTT.

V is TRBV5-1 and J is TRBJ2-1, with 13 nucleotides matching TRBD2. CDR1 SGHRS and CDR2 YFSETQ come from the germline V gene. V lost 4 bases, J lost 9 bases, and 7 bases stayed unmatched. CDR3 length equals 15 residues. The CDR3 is CASSTGLAGFSEQFF. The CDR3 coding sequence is TGCGCCAGCAGCACGGGACTAGCGGGATTTAGTGAGCAGTTCTTC.

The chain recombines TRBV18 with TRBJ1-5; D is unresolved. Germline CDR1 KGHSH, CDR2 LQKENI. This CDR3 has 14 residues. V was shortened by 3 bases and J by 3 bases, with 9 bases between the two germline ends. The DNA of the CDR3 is TGTGCCAGCTCACCGGTCAGGAACAATCAGCCCCAGCATTTT. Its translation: CASSPVRNNQPQHF. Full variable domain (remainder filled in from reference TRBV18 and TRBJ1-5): NAGVMQNPRHLVRRRGQEARLRCSPMKGHSHVYWYRQLPEEGLKFMVYLQKENIIDESGMPKERFSAEFPKEGPSILRIQQVVRGDSAAYFCASSPVRNNQPQHFGDGTRLSIL.